This T cell receptor beta chain originates from a study of blood T cell repertoires in COVID-19. In the study overall: Some COVID-19 samples were acute and others convalescent; all came from the United States, Italy and Spain. Nucleic acid was either cDNA or gDNA, and it came from T cells, B-cell-depleted T cells, or PBMCs.

With 0 bases removed from V and 10 bases from J, the gap between germline ends came to 14 bases. The CDR3 extends over 14 amino acids. Germline V gene sequence: CDR1 SGHDT, CDR2 YYEEEE. As handled by the study authors: Estimates of nucleated cell counts were drawn from the amplification of reference gene primers. Sequencing used immunoSEQ multiplex PCR; TCRdb keeps in-frame clones, though not all of them. V, J and clone size derive from that table, while D and trimming were established from the DNA sequence. The sample lists around 65,000 clones, around 80% occurring once. This clonotype was obtained from a human donor in a cohort sampled during active COVID-19. The V and J genes are TRBV5-6 and TRBJ2-1; D possibly corresponds to TRBD2 (5 bases). Sequences were obtained from peripheral blood. The CDR3 DNA sequence: TGTGCCAGCAGCTTGGCGGGCCTAGACTACGAGCAGTTCTTC. Protein sequence: CASSLAGLDYEQFF.